This T cell receptor (beta chain) was recovered during a study of blood T cell repertoires in COVID-19. For the study at large: Collection of acute and convalescent COVID-19 samples took place in the United States, Italy and Spain. PBMCs, B-cell-depleted T cells, or T cells were the source of the cDNA or gDNA that made up the material.

As processed by the authors: Estimation of nucleated cell counts was performed using reference gene primer amplification. The repertoire was sequenced with immunoSEQ multiplex PCR; TCRdb's copy has only in-frame clones and lacks some. Clonal size and the V and J genes are those of that table, whereas D and trimming came from the DNA. The sample consists of about 140,000 clones, about 85% of them appearing once. The sequencing sample was made of peripheral blood. The TCR comes from a human donor with acute or convalescent COVID-19. The donor label of this sample is uncertain.

The CDR3 here is CASTRSRQVNQPQHF. The CDR3 DNA reads as TGTGCCAGCACTCGAAGTCGACAGGTGAATCAGCCCCAGCATTTT. This chain connects TRBV2 to TRBJ1-5; D possibly corresponds to TRBD1 (6 bases). CDR3 length equals 15 residues. Deletions cut 7 bases from V and 4 bases from J, with 17 bases between. The germline V gene encodes CDR1 SNHLY and CDR2 FYNNEI.